Listed below are T cell receptor beta chains from one sample, sequenced in a study of shared clonotypes between healthy human individuals. Profiled with immunoSEQ multiplex PCR; TCRdb holds only in-frame clones, not every one. The sample lists hundreds of thousands of clones, more than 60% occurring once. Sequenced material: memory CD4+ T cells sorted from blood. Source of these receptors: a man under 40 in good health. Both conserved end residues are part of each CDR3. The D gene is left open where the match is weak. Some rows mark clone size as missing; the rest say once, few, many or name a class of expanded clone.

V	J	D	size	DNA	CDR3
TRBV6-4	TRBJ1-1	.	many	TGTGCCAGCAGCGAAACGCTGCAGGGGACAGCTTTCTTT	CASSETLQGTAFF
TRBV5-1	TRBJ1-6	.	.	TGCGCCAGCAAAACCGCCGGGACAATGAATTCACCCCTCCACTTT	CASKTAGTMNSPLHF
TRBV18	TRBJ2-3	.	.	TGTGCCAGCTCACCACCCCAGACCGCAGCAGATACGCAGTATTTT	CASSPPQTAADTQYF
TRBV29-1	TRBJ1-2	.	.	TGCAGCGTTCGGACCCCGGAGGGCTCTAACTATGGCTACACCTTC	CSVRTPEGSNYGYTF
TRBV7-3	TRBJ2-1	.	.	TGTGCCAGCAGCTTAGGGGACACCAAATACAATGAGCAGTTCTTC	CASSLGDTKYNEQFF
TRBV6-5	TRBJ2-1	TRBD1	.	TGTGCCAGCAGACAGGACAGGGGTATTCTGTTCTTC	CASRQDRGILFF
TRBV7-9	TRBJ1-5	TRBD1	.	TGTGCCAGCAGCTTTTCGGGACAGGGGGCCCTCCAGCCCCAGCATTTT	CASSFSGQGALQPQHF
TRBV27	TRBJ2-3	.	.	TGTGCCAGCAGTCCAGGGTGGCAGTATGCAGATACGCAGTATTTT	CASSPGWQYADTQYF
TRBV7-7	TRBJ1-1	TRBD1	.	TGTGCCAGCAGCTTAAGACAGGGCACTGAAGCTTTCTTT	CASSLRQGTEAFF
TRBV5-6	TRBJ2-2	.	.	TGTGCCAGCAGCTGGGACACCGGGGAGCTGTTTTTT	CASSWDTGELFF
TRBV10-3	TRBJ2-7	TRBD2	.	TGTGCCATCAGTCAGAAGGGGACTAGCGGAAACTACGAGCAGTACTTC	CAISQKGTSGNYEQYF
TRBV6-1	TRBJ2-1	.	.	TGTGCCAGCGGGACTTCTACATACAATGAGCAGTTCTTC	CASGTSTYNEQFF
TRBV28	TRBJ2-3	.	.	TGTGCCAGCAGTTTAGCTTGGTCGGGAGATACGCAGTATTTT	CASSLAWSGDTQYF
TRBV9	TRBJ2-3	.	.	TGTGCCAGCAGCCCCCGGTGGGGGCTCACAGATACGCAGTATTTT	CASSPRWGLTDTQYF
TRBV5-4	TRBJ1-1	.	.	TGTGCCAGCAGCTTGGCCGGGAACACTGAAGCTTTCTTT	CASSLAGNTEAFF
TRBV5-4	TRBJ2-2	.	.	TGTGCCAGCAGCTTGGGGGCAGGGAACACCGGGGAGCTGTTTTTT	CASSLGAGNTGELFF
TRBV19	TRBJ2-6	TRBD2	.	TGTGCCAGTACTACCCTTTACGCGGGAGGGCCGGGGGCCAACGTCCTGACTTTC	CASTTLYAGGPGANVLTF
TRBV6-5	TRBJ1-1	TRBD1	once	TGTGCCACTCGACAGGGGGCCGTCACTGAAGCTTTCTTT	CATRQGAVTEAFF
TRBV9	TRBJ2-2	.	.	TGTGCCAGCAGCGTAGATGGCAGGCCAAACACCGGGGAGCTGTTTTTT	CASSVDGRPNTGELFF
TRBV2	TRBJ1-1	.	.	TGTGCCAGCAGCTCAAGGGGGACTGAAGCTTTCTTT	CASSSRGTEAFF
TRBV7-8	TRBJ2-5	TRBD2	.	TGTGCCAGCAGTGCCGGGACTAGCGGGAACGGCGAGACCCAGTACTTC	CASSAGTSGNGETQYF
TRBV6-1	TRBJ1-5	.	.	TGTGCCACAAACCGGGCAACTAGAGATCAGCCCCAGCATTTT	CATNRATRDQPQHF
TRBV4-3	TRBJ1-6	.	.	TGCGCCAGCAGCCAAGATCTTTGGGGGAATTCACCCCTCCACTTT	CASSQDLWGNSPLHF
TRBV6-1	TRBJ2-7	.	.	TGTGCCAGCAGTGGCCGCGGACAGCCCTACGAGCAGTACTTC	CASSGRGQPYEQYF
TRBV6-1	TRBJ1-4	.	.	TGTGCCACTCCTTTTGGGGATAAACTGTTTTTT	CATPFGDKLFF
TRBV5-4	TRBJ2-1	.	few	TGTGCCAGCAGCTTGGATATCGGCAGGAGTGACAGTGAGCAGTTCTTC	CASSLDIGRSDSEQFF
TRBV2	TRBJ2-3	.	once	TGTGCCAGCAGGCCCCGGGACACCGATACGCAGTATTTT	CASRPRDTDTQYF
TRBV28	TRBJ1-1	TRBD1	.	TGTGCCAGCAGTCTAGGACAGGACTATCTAGCTTTCTTT	CASSLGQDYLAFF
TRBV10-3	TRBJ2-3	.	.	TGTGCCATCAGTGAGTTTGGGGCGACTAGTTTGCAGTATTTT	CAISEFGATSLQYF
TRBV2	TRBJ2-7	.	.	TGTGCCAGCAGTTCTCCAGGGACCAACCCCACCTACGAGCAGTACTTC	CASSSPGTNPTYEQYF
TRBV25-1	TRBJ2-7	.	.	TGTGCCAGCAGTGAAGGGAAGGGGCAGGCCAGCTCCTACGAGCAGTACTTC	CASSEGKGQASSYEQYF
TRBV4-1	TRBJ2-7	TRBD2	.	TGCGCCAGCAGCTATCTAGCGGGAGCGTTGTACGAGCAGTACTTC	CASSYLAGALYEQYF
TRBV18	TRBJ1-1	.	.	TGTGCCAGCTCTTGGACCCAGAACACTGAAGCTTTCTTT	CASSWTQNTEAFF
TRBV7-2	TRBJ2-5	.	many	TGTGCCAGCAGCCTATCCATACAAATAACGGGTAGACAAGAGACCCAGTACTTC	CASSLSIQITGRQETQYF
TRBV18	TRBJ2-5	.	.	TGTGCCAGCTCACTCCCCCCGACCCAGTACTTC	CASSLPPTQYF
TRBV29-1	TRBJ2-2	.	.	TGCGGGGTCACGGGTGGAGGACATGGGGCCGGGGAGCTGTTTTTT	CGVTGGGHGAGELFF
TRBV5-1	TRBJ2-5	.	.	TGCGCCAGCAGCCTGACGCACCAAGAGACCCAGTACTTC	CASSLTHQETQYF
TRBV5-5	TRBJ2-7	.	few	TGTGCCAGCAGCTCCCTATCATGGGCTGCCACGGGAGAGCAGTACTTC	CASSSLSWAATGEQYF
TRBV9	TRBJ2-1	.	.	TGTGCCAGCAGCCTACTAAGCGGACTATACAATGAGCAGTTCTTC	CASSLLSGLYNEQFF
TRBV7-9	TRBJ1-2	.	.	TGTGCCAGCAGCCCAGGGGAGGGTGGCTACACCTTC	CASSPGEGGYTF
TRBV7-9	TRBJ1-4	TRBD1	.	TGTGCCAGCAGCTCGGGACAGGGGTTTGAAAAACTGTTTTTT	CASSSGQGFEKLFF
TRBV9	TRBJ1-2	TRBD1	.	TGTGCCAGCAGCGAGAGACCGGACAGGGGGGAAAGGGGCTACACCTTC	CASSERPDRGERGYTF
TRBV10-3	TRBJ1-1	.	.	TGTGCCACCCAGGGAGGCACTGAAGCTTTCTTT	CATQGGTEAFF
TRBV15	TRBJ1-4	TRBD1	.	TGTGCCACCAGCCTCGGGCAGGGGGGGGAAAAACTGTTTTTT	CATSLGQGGEKLFF
TRBV18	TRBJ2-7	TRBD1	.	TGTGCCAGCTCACCTACACAAGGGACAGCCTACGAGCAGTACTTC	CASSPTQGTAYEQYF